This passage covers 22 T cell receptor beta chains from one sample sequenced in a study of blood T cells in healthy people across ages. For the second PCR, which ran for 7 to 11 cycles, a sample-barcoded 5' primer and a J-beta primer mix were used. TCRdb passed the 5' RACE reads through MiXCR, listing each CDR3 protein once. Counted here are around 800,000 distinct CDR3 sequences, 25% to 30% occurring once; the ten biggest clones make up about 2.9%. The same sample was also used in a study of T cells of mothers and their children.

Material: blood. These receptors all stem from a boy younger than 18 in good health.

This clonotype was counted a few times. This chain connects TRBV4-1 to TRBJ2-5, with D possibly being TRBD1 (7 bases). Germline CDR1 reads MGHRA; CDR2 reads YSYEKL. The V gene lost 4 bases and the J gene lost 5 bases, with 20 bases spanning the gap. This CDR3 comprises 16 residues. As DNA, the CDR3 is TGCGCCAGCAGCCTATGCGGGACAGACCCAAGGGAGACCCAGTACTTC. Translation: CASSLCGTDPRETQYF.

The rearrangement uses TRBV4-1 and TRBJ2-1, with 9 bases aligning to TRBD2. The end of the DNA aligns better with TRBJ2-7, so the J call may be wrong. The V gene's germline CDR1 is MGHRA and CDR2 YSYEKL. CDR3 length equals 15 residues. The DNA for the CDR3 is TGCGCCAGCAGCCATCGGCTAGCGGGGTCCTACGAGCAGTACTTC. It specifies CASSHRLAGSYEQYF.

The chain couples TRBV6-4 to TRBJ2-3; D remains unclear. The CDR3 is 15 residues long. The V end was cut by 6 bases, the J end by 4 bases, with 17 bases between. CDR1 is MRHNA, CDR2 SNTAGT, per germline. The CDR3 loop reads CASSERGLPPDTQYF. The CDR3 DNA reads TGTGCCAGCAGCGAAAGAGGCCTGCCGCCAGATACGCAGTATTTT.

The chain recombines TRBV9 with TRBJ1-4; no firm D call. Per germline, CDR1 SGDLS and CDR2 YYNGEE. This CDR3 has 14 residues. V gave up 0 bases and J gave up 4 bases, with 7 bases separating them. CDR3 amino acids: CASSVGGYNEKLFF. CDR3 coding DNA: TGTGCCAGCAGCGTAGGCGGTTATAATGAAAAACTGTTTTTT.

This clonotype was counted a few times. The genes are TRBV12-3 or TRBV12-4 and TRBJ1-6, with D perhaps TRBD1 (6 bases). V dropped 7 bases and J dropped 4 bases, with 11 bases sitting between them. The CDR3 consists of 14 residues. DNA for the CDR3: TGTGCCAGCACCTCGGACAGTTATAATTCACCCCTCCACTTT. It codes for CASTSDSYNSPLHF.

A remark on this clonotype: The CDR3 end shows no conserved phenylalanine or tryptophan, and so a read error is likely. The chain combines TRBV7-9 with TRBJ1-4; a possible D gene is TRBD1 (6 bases). This CDR3 comprises 16 residues. The germline gives CDR1 SEHNR, CDR2 FQNEAQ (reference sequence). Trimming removed 4 bases at V and 4 bases at J, with 16 bases between. The CDR3 sequence is CASSSREDSINEKLFL. CDR3 DNA sequence: TGTGCCAGCAGCTCCCGAGAGGACAGTATTAATGAAAAACTGTTTCTT.

The chain is built from TRBV6-5 and TRBJ1-4, with D unclear. The CDR3 runs to 15 residues. The V end lost 4 bases, the J end lost 0 bases, and 9 bases lay between the germline ends. Germline CDR1 and CDR2: MNHEY and SVGAGI. The CDR3 loop reads CASSLEAATNEKLFF. The CDR3 DNA reads TGTGCCAGCAGTTTGGAAGCAGCAACTAATGAAAAACTGTTTTTT.

This clonotype has only a few counts. This chain links TRBV7-4 with TRBJ2-7; no reliable D call. Trimming took off 5 bases at V and 4 bases at J, with 15 bases between the two ends. Germline lookup yields CDR1 SGHVT and CDR2 SQSDAQ. The CDR3 is 14 amino acids. CDR3 DNA sequence: TGTGCCAGCAGCGGCTACACCGAGCTTTACGAGCAGTACTTC. Amino acid sequence: CASSGYTELYEQYF.

The rearrangement uses TRBV3-1 and TRBJ2-1; 9 bases are a match to TRBD1. The assigned J gene may be wrong: the sequence end matches TRBJ2-7 better. The CDR3 has 15 amino acids. From germline, CDR1 is LGHDT and CDR2 YNNKEL (reference sequence). CDR3 sequence (DNA): TGTGCCAGCAGCCAACCCGGGACAGGGCGATACGAGCAGTACTTC. Translating it yields CASSQPGTGRYEQYF.

This clonotype occurred a few times. The chain joins TRBV6-1 to TRBJ2-6; no reliable D call. The V end was cut by 6 bases, the J end by 0 bases, with 18 bases between. Germline V CDR1 and CDR2: MNHNS, SASEGT. The CDR3 has 18 residues. This CDR3 reads CASSPTLQRRSGANVLTF. CDR3 nucleotides: TGTGCCAGCAGCCCCACCCTACAGCGACGCTCTGGGGCCAACGTCCTGACTTTC.

This clonotype was observed a few times. This chain connects TRBV10-3 to TRBJ2-5; D may correspond to TRBD1 or TRBD2 (5 bases each). Germline V gene data show CDR1 as ENHRY and CDR2 as SYGVKD. V lost 4 bases to trimming and J lost 5 bases, with 14 bases between them. The CDR3 is made up of 14 amino acids. The CDR3 DNA follows: TGTGCCATCAGTGGGCCAGCATGGGGGGAGACCCAGTACTTC. Protein: CAISGPAWGETQYF.

Concerning this clonotype itself: Compared with germline, one end of the junction differs, possibly owing to a read error. The rearrangement links TRBV2 to TRBJ1-2; no firm D call. The CDR3 covers 10 residues. Germline V gene sequence: CDR1 SNHLY, CDR2 FYNNEI. The CDR3 reads CASSNYGYAF. The CDR3 nucleotides read TGTGCCAGCAGTAACTATGGCTACGCCTTC.

This clonotype has more than one count but fewer than ten. The chain carries TRBV7-3 and TRBJ2-5, with D perhaps matching TRBD1 (6 bases). Near its end, the DNA agrees better with TRBJ2-1, so the J call may be wrong. Germline CDR1 reads SGHTA; CDR2 reads FQGTGA. The CDR3 runs to 15 residues. For the CDR3, the DNA is TGTGCCAGCAGCTTCAGGGGTGCGTCCTACAATGAGCAGTTCTTC. Translation: CASSFRGASYNEQFF.

This clonotype turned up a few times. The rearrangement uses TRBV29-1 and TRBJ1-5; D possibly corresponds to TRBD1 (6 bases). V was shortened by 7 bases and J by 8 bases, with 15 bases between the two germline ends. The CDR3 contains 12 residues. Germline CDR1 reads SQVTM; CDR2 reads ANQGSEA. The CDR3 loop reads CSASTGPEPQHF. The CDR3, as DNA: TGCAGCGCCTCGACAGGCCCGGAGCCCCAGCATTTT.

The gene calls are TRBV29-1 and TRBJ1-4, with D perhaps TRBD1 (5 bases). Trimming pared 3 bases from V and 8 bases from J, leaving 13 bases between. Germline lookup yields CDR1 SQVTM and CDR2 ANQGSEA. The CDR3 consists of 13 residues. CDR3 bases: TGCAGCGTTGAGTCAGGGCGCAAGGAAAAACTGTTTTTT. Translating it yields CSVESGRKEKLFF.

The chain combines TRBV7-9 with TRBJ2-7; D not certain. CDR1 and CDR2 (germline): SEHNR, FQNEAQ (reference sequence). The ends were cut back, 1 base at V and 5 bases at J, with 12 bases in the middle. The CDR3 is 14 residues long. The chain's CDR3 is CASSLVAGTHEQYF. The CDR3, as DNA: TGTGCCAGCAGCTTAGTGGCAGGTACCCACGAGCAGTACTTC.

This chain uses TRBV5-1 with TRBJ1-3; the match to TRBD1 covers 7 bases. Germline values: CDR1 SGHRS, CDR2 YFSETQ. Trimming cost V 4 bases and J 0 bases; bases outside gene matches: 4. CDR3 length equals 15 residues. CDR3 residues: CASSADRASGNTIYF. CDR3 sequence (DNA): TGCGCCAGCAGCGCCGACAGGGCCTCTGGAAACACCATATATTTT.

This clonotype has a handful of counts. The chain recombines TRBV2 with TRBJ1-4; no firm D call. Trimming took 6 bases from V and 5 from J, leaving 10 bases between them. This CDR3 has 13 residues. CDR1 SNHLY and CDR2 FYNNEI come from the germline V gene. The CDR3, as DNA: TGTGCCAGCAGAGTAGACCCAAATGAAAAACTGTTTTTT. It yields the protein CASRVDPNEKLFF.

This chain joins TRBV7-9 and TRBJ1-1; TRBD1 might be the D (5 bases). The CDR3 loop spans 17 amino acids. The V and J ends lost 3 bases and 3 bases respectively, with 20 bases between them. Germline V gives CDR1 SEHNR, CDR2 FQNEAQ (reference sequence). The CDR3 DNA reads as TGTGCCAGCAGCTTCCCCCGAGGCAGGGTGGTAGACACTGAAGCTTTCTTT. It is translated as CASSFPRGRVVDTEAFF.

In this sample, this clonotype turned up a few times. This sequence joins TRBV20-1 and TRBJ1-5; a possible D gene is TRBD1 (6 bases). The CDR3 has 16 residues. Germline CDR1 and CDR2: DFQATT and SNEGSKA (reference sequence). Deletions cut 0 bases from V and 3 bases from J, with 15 bases between. CDR3 in DNA: TGCAGTGCTAGAGACAGGGGTGAGGGGCCCAATCAGCCCCAGCATTTT. Translated, it gives CSARDRGEGPNQPQHF.

This sequence joins TRBV5-1 and TRBJ2-3, with 7 positions matching TRBD2. CDR3 size: 14 residues. With 5 bases clipped from V and 2 bases from J, the junction kept 5 bases outside the gene matches. Germline V lookup: CDR1 SGHRS, CDR2 YFSETQ. The CDR3 region is CASSRGEITDTQYF. The CDR3 DNA reads TGCGCCAGCAGTCGGGGGGAAATCACAGATACGCAGTATTTT.

A few counts support this clonotype. V and J are TRBV12-3 or TRBV12-4 and TRBJ1-4; D is undetermined. V was shortened by 4 bases and J by 5 bases, with 14 bases between the two germline ends. The CDR3 consists of 15 residues. This CDR3 reads CASSSHIESNEKLFF. For the CDR3, the DNA is TGTGCCAGCAGTTCCCACATCGAGAGCAATGAAAAACTGTTTTTT.